This T cell receptor (beta chain) appears in the sequencing data of a study of post-analysis software for immune sequencing data. On the study more broadly: Secondary progressive, relapsing-remitting and progressive-relapsing multiple sclerosis were among the included disease courses.

The CDR3 spans 16 residues. Germline assignment: CDR1 SQVTM and CDR2 ANQGSEA. After removal of 0 bases from V and 4 bases from J, the junction contained 8 bases not matched to a gene. This clonotype has only a few counts. What it binds is unknown. Study-wide results and limits: Same-batch samples co-clustered strongly by F measure. TRBV5-6, TRBV5-1 and TRBV20-1 were among four or five TRBV segments more frequent in patients than controls.

Sequencing libraries made from TCR beta cDNA carried unique molecular identifiers. TCRdb redid the calling of the PCR reads with MiXCR, one entry per CDR3 protein. This sample has 650,000 to 900,000 distinct CDR3 sequences, with 46% found just once. The sequence was collected from a girl between 5 and 17 years old with multiple sclerosis. The V call is TRBV29-1, the J call TRBJ2-1; 8 bases map to TRBD2. The sample was blood. This chain's CDR3 is CSVEDKSGSRYNEQFF. The CDR3 DNA reads TGCAGCGTTGAAGACAAAAGCGGGAGTCGGTACAATGAGCAGTTCTTC.